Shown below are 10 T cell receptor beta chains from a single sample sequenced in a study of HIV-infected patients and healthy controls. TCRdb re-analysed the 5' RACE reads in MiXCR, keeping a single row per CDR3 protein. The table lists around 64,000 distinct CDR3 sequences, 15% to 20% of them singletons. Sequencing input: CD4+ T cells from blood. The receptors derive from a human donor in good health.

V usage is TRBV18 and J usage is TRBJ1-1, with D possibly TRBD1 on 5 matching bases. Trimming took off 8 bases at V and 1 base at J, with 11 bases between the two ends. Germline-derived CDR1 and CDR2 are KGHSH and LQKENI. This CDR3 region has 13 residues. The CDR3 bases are TGTGCCAGCGCCGACAGCGCGAACACTGAAGCTTTCTTT. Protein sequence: CASADSANTEAFF.

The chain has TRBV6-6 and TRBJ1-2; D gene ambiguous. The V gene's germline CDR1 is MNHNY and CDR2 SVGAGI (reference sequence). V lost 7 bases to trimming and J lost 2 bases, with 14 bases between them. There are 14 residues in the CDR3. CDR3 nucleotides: TGTGCCAGCACCCCAAGGGAGACAAACTATGGCTACACCTTC. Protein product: CASTPRETNYGYTF.

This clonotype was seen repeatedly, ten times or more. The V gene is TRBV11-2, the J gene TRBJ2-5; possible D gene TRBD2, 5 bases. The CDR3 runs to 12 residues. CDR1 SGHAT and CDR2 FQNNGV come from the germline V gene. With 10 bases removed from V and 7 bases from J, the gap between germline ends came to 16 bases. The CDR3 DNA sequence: TGTGCCACAATGACCGCGGGTGTGACCCAGTACTTC. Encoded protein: CATMTAGVTQYF. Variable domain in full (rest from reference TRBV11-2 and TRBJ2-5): EAGVAQSPRYKIIEKRQSVAFWCNPISGHATLYWYQQILGQGPKLLIQFQNNGVVDDSQLPKDRFSAERLKGVDSTLKIQPAKLEDSAVYLCATMTAGVTQYFGPGTRLLVL.

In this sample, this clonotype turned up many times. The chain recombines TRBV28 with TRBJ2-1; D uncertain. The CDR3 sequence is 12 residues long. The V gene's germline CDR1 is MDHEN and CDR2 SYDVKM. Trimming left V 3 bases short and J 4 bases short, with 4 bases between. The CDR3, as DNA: TGTGCCAGCAGTTTCTCTTACAATGAGCAGTTCTTC. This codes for CASSFSYNEQFF.

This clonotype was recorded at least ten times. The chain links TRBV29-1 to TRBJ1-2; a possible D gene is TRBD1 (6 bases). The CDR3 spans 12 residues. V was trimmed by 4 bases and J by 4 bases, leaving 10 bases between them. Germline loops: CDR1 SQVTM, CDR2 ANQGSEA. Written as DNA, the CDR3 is TGCAGCGTTGGACAGGCGCTCTATGGCTACACCTTC. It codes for CSVGQALYGYTF. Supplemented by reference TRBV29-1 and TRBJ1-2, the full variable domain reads SAVISQKPSRDICQRGTSLTIQCQVDSQVTMMFWYRQQPGQSLTLIATANQGSEATYESGFVIDKFPISRPNLTFSTLTVSNMSPEDSSIYLCSVGQALYGYTFGSGTRLTVV.

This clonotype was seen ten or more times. The CDR3 loop is CASSLGSSGERTDTQYF. The CDR3, as DNA: TGTGCCAGCAGCTTAGGTTCCAGCGGTGAACGCACAGATACGCAGTATTTT. The V call is TRBV7-9, the J call TRBJ2-3; TRBD2 is a possible D gene (5 bases). The V end was cut by 1 base, the J end by 1 base, with 15 bases between. The germline CDR1 and CDR2 sequences are SEHNR and FQNEAQ (reference sequence). This CDR3 spans 17 amino acids.

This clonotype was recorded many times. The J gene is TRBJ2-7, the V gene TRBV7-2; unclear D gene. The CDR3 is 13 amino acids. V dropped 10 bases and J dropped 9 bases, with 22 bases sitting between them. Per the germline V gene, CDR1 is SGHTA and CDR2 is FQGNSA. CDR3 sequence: CATQLSASAVQYF. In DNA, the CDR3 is TGTGCCACCCAGCTTAGTGCATCGGCAGTGCAGTACTTC.

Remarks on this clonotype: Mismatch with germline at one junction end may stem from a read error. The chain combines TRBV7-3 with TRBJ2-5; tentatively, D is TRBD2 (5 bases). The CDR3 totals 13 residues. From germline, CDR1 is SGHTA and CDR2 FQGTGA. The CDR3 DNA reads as TGTGCCAGCAGCCTAACTAGAATGGAGACCCAGTACTTC. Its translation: CASSLTRMETQYF.

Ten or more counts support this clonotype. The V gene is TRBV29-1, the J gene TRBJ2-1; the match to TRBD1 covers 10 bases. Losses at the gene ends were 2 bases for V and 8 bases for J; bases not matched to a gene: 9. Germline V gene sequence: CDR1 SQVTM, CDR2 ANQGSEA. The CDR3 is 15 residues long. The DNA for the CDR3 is TGCAGCGTTGAATCCGGGACAGGGGAGTACGATGAGCAGTTCTTC. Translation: CSVESGTGEYDEQFF.

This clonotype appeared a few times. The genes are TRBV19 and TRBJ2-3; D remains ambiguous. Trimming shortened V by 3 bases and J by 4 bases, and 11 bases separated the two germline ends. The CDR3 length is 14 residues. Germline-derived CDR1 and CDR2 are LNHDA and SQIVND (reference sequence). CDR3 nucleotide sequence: TGTGCCAGTAGTATTGGTGCCCCACCAGATACGCAGTATTTT. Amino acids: CASSIGAPPDTQYF.